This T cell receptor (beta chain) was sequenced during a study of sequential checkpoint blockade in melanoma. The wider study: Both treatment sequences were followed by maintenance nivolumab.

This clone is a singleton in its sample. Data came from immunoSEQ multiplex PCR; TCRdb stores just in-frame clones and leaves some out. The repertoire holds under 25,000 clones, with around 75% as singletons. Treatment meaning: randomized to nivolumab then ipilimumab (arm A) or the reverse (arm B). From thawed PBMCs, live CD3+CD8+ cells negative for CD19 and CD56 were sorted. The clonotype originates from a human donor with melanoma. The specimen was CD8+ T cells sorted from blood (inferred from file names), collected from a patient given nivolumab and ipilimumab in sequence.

CDR3 protein: CASSWSFSAAPYNEQFF. CDR3 in DNA: TGTGCCAGCAGCTGGTCCTTTAGTGCGGCCCCCTACAATGAGCAGTTCTTC. The chain couples TRBV5-6 to TRBJ2-1; no definite D call. The V end was cut by 3 bases, the J end by 2 bases, with 18 bases between. This CDR3 has 17 residues. Germline values: CDR1 SGHDT, CDR2 YYEEEE.